This TCR beta chain stems from a study of early T cells in non-severe SARS-CoV-2 infection. TCRdb processed the 5' RACE reads anew with MiXCR; each CDR3 protein has one entry. This table has approximately 74,000 distinct CDR3 sequences, about 14% appearing once. The length of the CDR3 is 14 residues. V gave up 3 bases and J gave up 0 bases, with 9 bases separating them. The V gene's germline CDR1 is DFQATT and CDR2 SNEGSKA (reference sequence). Sequenced: whole blood. The receptor's source is an adult who was a healthcare worker with PCR-confirmed SARS-CoV-2 infection or an uninfected control (not recorded which). The rearrangement uses TRBV20-1 and TRBJ1-5; D is unclear. CDR3 sequence reads: CSARTGYSNQPQHF. Written as DNA, the CDR3 is TGCAGTGCTAGGACCGGATATAGCAATCAGCCCCAGCATTTT.